The TCR beta chain described here comes from a study of blood T cells in healthy people across ages. In the case of this clonotype: This may be a read error: a much more frequent sequence differs by one nucleotide.

Sample-barcoded 5' priming and a J-beta primer mix drove a second PCR of roughly 7 to 11 cycles. TCRdb independently ran MiXCR on the 5' RACE reads; one entry per CDR3 protein. The sample lists hundreds of thousands of distinct CDR3 sequences, around 26% occurring once. There were healthy Caucasian individuals from Russia, aged roughly 6 to 95, serving as donors. The sequenced material came from blood. This sequence originates from a woman older than 75 in good health.

CDR3 amino acids: CASSYTGRGYEQYF. The DNA of the CDR3 is TGTGCCAGCAGTTACACAGGGAGGGGCTACGAGCAGTACTTC. This chain joins TRBV6-2 or TRBV6-3 and TRBJ2-7, with D tentatively TRBD2 (7 bases). V dropped 2 bases and J dropped 3 bases, with 11 bases sitting between them. Germline CDR1 reads MNHEY; CDR2 reads SVGEGT. The CDR3 extends over 14 amino acids.